This T cell receptor beta chain is drawn from a study of T cell responses to AZD1222 COVID-19 vaccine (dated by TCRdb to 2020 to 2023). Background for the entire study: AZD1222 recipients with second doses at about 4 weeks or about 12 weeks were pooled, because spike-specific TCR depth and breadth did not differ between schedules. A total of roughly 240 trial participants underwent TCR sequencing, of whom 207 received two doses of AZD1222 and about 25 received two doses of the MenACWY control vaccine. Trial participants were enrolled by age into 18-55, 56-69 and 70-plus year subgroups, with 148, 28 and 57 TCR-sequenced participants respectively. Points the paper makes about the study in general: Because no day 14 peak-response samples were available, the repertoires could be characterized only after the peak T cell response. Reportedly, almost half of the unique spike-specific TCRs recognized epitopes lying outside the regions that are mutated in the B.1.351 and B.1.1.7 variants. The 56-69-year group was small, and its depth increase did not reach significance, likely because of low power. Only a handful of AZD1222 recipients were SARS-CoV-2 seropositive at baseline, limiting conclusions about previously exposed vaccinees. Spike-specific TCR breadth and depth rose significantly after two AZD1222 doses compared with day 0 and with MenACWY recipients. Vaccine-associated CD4 TCRs spanned the whole spike protein, with dominant responses in regions 160-218 and 743-854. Participants were mostly white British, with more females than males. The authors suggested clonal diversity may have been underestimated.

From its cysteine to its phenylalanine, the CDR3 spans 12 amino acids. Just CDR3 DNA is preserved here, 36 bases in frame from base 1. CDR1 and CDR2 (SGHNT, YENEEA) derive from the germline V gene. Trimming costs V 6 bases and J 6 bases, and their ends lie 10 bases apart. As regards this clone: There is no known antigen for this receptor. No base qualities exist here, and no much larger clone lies one base off it.

The sample's time point, from its label and the paper: baseline before first vaccination. Vaccinee samples came from UK trials COV001 and COV002, including a single-blind randomized controlled phase 2/3 trial of AZD1222 (ChAdOx1 nCoV-19) in healthy adults. Trial participant PBMC samples were collected at day 0 and day 28 after the second dose for TCRbeta chain sequencing. The CDR3 regions of human TCRbeta chains were analyzed by immunosequencing. Per the original workflow: Repertoire TCRs were matched against a reference library of SARS-CoV-2-specific TCRs generated with the MIRA antigen-specificity platform. Breadth was defined as the fraction of unique TCRs that were SARS-CoV-2-associated, and depth was defined as the fraction of total T cells that were SARS-CoV-2-associated. Using the MIRA data, every spike-specific TCR was mapped to the spike region that the TCR reacted to and assigned to either a CD4 or a CD8 class. Log10-transformed breadth and depth values were compared by one-way ANOVA with Sidak's multiple comparisons tests. TCRdb took this table from immuneACCESS and kept in-frame rearrangements with V and J called. Such tables lack part of the clones; where checked against another copy, unresolved V genes explain under half of the gap, and the rest is unexplained. The DNA was the basis for D and trimming; V, J and clone size are from that table. The sample has 150,000 or so clones on record, 91% of them singletons. Approximately 1.5% of the sample is held by the ten biggest clonotypes.

The chain links TRBV11-3 with TRBJ2-3; TRBD2 is possibly the D segment (6 matching bases). The receptor was isolated from an adult in good health. Sample: peripheral blood, taken on day 0 of AZD1222 vaccination. CDR3 region: CASRLGRDTQYF. The DNA sequence reads TGTGCCAGCAGGCTAGGGAGGGATACGCAGTATTTT.